These 30 T cell receptor beta chains came from one sample sequenced in a study of response to subunit inactivated influenza vaccine. TCRdb reprocessed the RT-PCR reads via MiXCR and lists one record per CDR3 protein. The sample holds hundreds of thousands of distinct CDR3 sequences; about 18% are singletons and the top ten take under 13%. The sample here was PBMCs from blood, taken less than 6 days after vaccination. The receptors here all came from a man in his forties or fifties who received an inactivated influenza vaccine.

This chain links TRBV20-1 with TRBJ2-5, with 7 positions matching TRBD2. This CDR3 is 16 amino acids long. J gave up 4 bases and V 3 bases, and 14 bases lay outside the gene matches. Germline CDR1 and CDR2: DFQATT and SNEGSKA (reference sequence). CDR3 sequence: CSASPLAAGVVETQYF. The CDR3 region has the DNA TGCAGTGCTAGCCCCCTCGCCGCGGGAGTGGTAGAGACCCAGTACTTC.

Remarks on this clonotype: Germline and junction disagree at one end, which may indicate a read error. This chain joins TRBV5-4 and TRBJ2-7; weak D call: TRBD1 (6 bases). Germline V gene data show CDR1 as SGHNT and CDR2 as YYREEE (reference sequence). CDR3 length equals 12 residues. The CDR3 DNA is TGTGCCAGCAGACCCGACAGGCAACGGTGGAACTTC. Encoded protein: CASRPDRQRWNF.

The chain combines TRBV29-1 with TRBJ2-3; D is tentatively TRBD1 or TRBD2 (5 bases each). The CDR3 extends over 13 amino acids. Trimming cost V 6 bases and J 5 bases, with 15 bases left between them. From germline, CDR1 is SQVTM and CDR2 ANQGSEA. The CDR3 region is CSVARDRRDTQYF. CDR3 coding DNA: TGCAGCGTCGCCCGGGACCGCCGAGATACGCAGTATTTT.

This clonotype was detected a few times. The CDR3 DNA sequence: TGCAGTGCTAGAGATCAATTGGGGGGCCATGGCTACACCTTC. Protein: CSARDQLGGHGYTF. The V gene is TRBV20-1, the J gene TRBJ1-2; a weak D match, TRBD1 (6 bases). Germline loops: CDR1 DFQATT, CDR2 SNEGSKA (reference sequence). V lost 0 bases to trimming and J lost 6 bases, with 14 bases between them. The CDR3 consists of 14 residues.

This clonotype was seen repeatedly, ten times or more. The chain links TRBV7-2 to TRBJ2-1; D unresolved. The CDR3 is made up of 13 amino acids. Trimming left V 1 base short and J 10 bases short, with 11 bases between. Germline V gene lookup returns CDR1 SGHTA and CDR2 FQGNSA. CDR3 residues: CASSLDARREQFF. The CDR3 bases are TGTGCCAGCAGCTTAGACGCGCGGCGGGAGCAGTTCTTC. Using reference TRBV7-2 and TRBJ2-1 for the parts outside the CDR3, the full variable domain is GAGVSQSPSNKVTEKGKDVELRCDPISGHTALYWYRQSLGQGLEFLIYFQGNSAPDKSGLPSDRFSAERTGGSVSTLTIQRTQQEDSAVYLCASSLDARREQFFGPGTRLTVL.

Comments on this clonotype: Since no conserved phenylalanine or tryptophan closes the CDR3, a read error is the likely cause. This chain connects TRBV4-1 to TRBJ1-2; D call uncertain. CDR3 length: 13 amino acids. The V end was cut by 0 bases, the J end by 4 bases, with 6 bases between. Per the germline V gene, CDR1 is MGHRA and CDR2 is YSYEKL. CDR3 in amino acids: CASSQDAGYGYTL. The DNA of the CDR3 is TGCGCCAGCAGCCAAGACGCGGGCTATGGCTACACCCTC.

This clonotype was seen a few times. The V and J genes are TRBV12-3 or TRBV12-4 and TRBJ1-5; D not certain. V lost 3 bases to trimming and J lost 0 bases, with 9 bases between them. This CDR3 is built from 15 residues. This CDR3 reads CASSLRQDSNQPQHF. DNA for the CDR3: TGTGCCAGCAGTTTGAGGCAGGATAGCAATCAGCCCCAGCATTTT.

CDR3 protein: CSVLRRNTDTQYF. The CDR3 nucleotides read TGCAGTGTTCTCCGGCGGAACACAGATACGCAGTATTTT. The chain combines TRBV20-1 with TRBJ2-3; no clear D gene. Trimming removed 7 bases from V and 2 bases from J, with 13 bases in between. The CDR3 totals 13 residues. The V gene's germline CDR1 is DFQATT and CDR2 SNEGSKA (reference sequence).

CDR3 region: CASSVEGGKYTDTQYF. The CDR3 DNA reads TGTGCCAGCAGCGTAGAAGGGGGGAAGTACACAGATACGCAGTATTTT. The chain couples TRBV9 to TRBJ2-3; D could derive from TRBD1 or TRBD2 (6 bases each). CDR3 length: 16 residues. V lost 0 bases to trimming and J lost 2 bases, with 13 bases between them. Looked up from germline, CDR1 is SGDLS and CDR2 is YYNGEE.

The chain carries TRBV20-1 and TRBJ1-1, with D tentatively TRBD1 (6 bases). The CDR3 length is 13 residues. V lost 8 bases, J lost 5 bases, and 18 bases lay in between. Per the germline V gene, CDR1 is DFQATT and CDR2 is SNEGSKA (reference sequence). The CDR3 sequence is CSYTRGGATEAFF. CDR3 DNA sequence: TGCAGTTATACGCGCGGGGGCGCGACTGAAGCTTTCTTT.

This chain links TRBV20-1 with TRBJ2-5; D remains ambiguous. The germline V gene encodes CDR1 DFQATT and CDR2 SNEGSKA (reference sequence). The CDR3 has 13 amino acids. V was cut by 3 bases and J by 1 base, with 9 bases left in between. CDR3 DNA sequence: TGCAGTGCTAGTTTCTTGAGCCAAGAGACCCAGTACTTC. It specifies CSASFLSQETQYF.

This clonotype was counted ten times or more. The chain joins TRBV7-2 to TRBJ2-3; TRBD1 matches 7 bases. V dropped 2 bases and J dropped 4; count of bases not matched to a gene: 3. This CDR3 is 14 amino acids long. CDR1 and CDR2 from the germline V gene are SGHTA and FQGNSA. This CDR3 is CASSLYTGADTQYF. CDR3 DNA sequence: TGTGCCAGCAGCTTATATACAGGGGCAGATACGCAGTATTTT.

This clonotype was seen at least ten times. The V and J genes are TRBV20-1 and TRBJ2-1, with D unresolved. Germline CDR1 DFQATT, CDR2 SNEGSKA (reference sequence). Trimming shortened V by 3 bases and J by 0 bases, and 6 bases separated the two germline ends. CDR3 size: 13 residues. The CDR3 region has the DNA TGCAGTGCTAGGGGGAACTCCTACAATGAGCAGTTCTTC. It specifies CSARGNSYNEQFF.

The V gene is TRBV7-9, the J gene TRBJ1-1; no clear D. Germline V gives CDR1 SEHNR, CDR2 FQNEAQ (reference sequence). V lost 1 base to trimming and J lost 11 bases, with 11 bases between them. The CDR3 runs 12 residues. CDR3 nucleotide sequence: TGTGCCAGCAGCTTAGGCGCCCTAGGGGCTTTCTTT. Its protein is CASSLGALGAFF.

V is TRBV6-5 and J is TRBJ2-2; D ambiguous. The CDR3 spans 12 residues. Trimming cost V 6 bases and J 5 bases, with 7 bases left between them. In germline, CDR1 is MNHEY, CDR2 SVGAGI. The CDR3 DNA is TGTGCCAGCAGGGTGGAAACCGGGGAGCTGTTTTTT. As protein: CASRVETGELFF.

The chain has TRBV9 and TRBJ2-3; 11 positions match TRBD2. Per germline, CDR1 SGDLS and CDR2 YYNGEE. The ends lost 0 bases at V and 8 bases at J; junction bases unmatched: 5. CDR3 size: 15 residues. CDR3 protein: CASSVDSGGATTQYF. The CDR3 DNA reads as TGTGCCAGCAGCGTAGATAGCGGGGGGGCCACTACGCAGTATTTT.

The sample holds a few counts of this clonotype. The J gene is TRBJ1-2, the V gene TRBV6-2 or TRBV6-3, with TRBD1 identical over 7 bases. V gave up 2 bases and J gave up 4 bases; unmatched junction bases: 16. The germline gives CDR1 MNHEY, CDR2 SVGEGT. The CDR3 has 18 residues. The CDR3 DNA follows: TGTGCCAGCAGTTACCGACAGGGAGAAAGGGCGTCTGGCTATGGCTACACCTTC. Amino acids: CASSYRQGERASGYGYTF.

This chain uses TRBV5-5 with TRBJ1-1; no reliable D call. The CDR3 contains 13 residues. V lost 6 bases and J lost 1, with 10 bases in between. Germline CDR1 SGHKS, CDR2 YYEKEE (reference sequence). CDR3 loop: CASNSAGNTEAFF. The CDR3, as DNA: TGTGCCAGCAACTCCGCAGGGAACACTGAAGCTTTCTTT.

V gene TRBV29-1 combines with J gene TRBJ2-1; either TRBD1 or TRBD2 may supply D (5 bases each). The ends were cut back, 4 bases at V and 4 bases at J, with 11 bases in the middle. The CDR3 covers 13 residues. Germline values: CDR1 SQVTM, CDR2 ANQGSEA. The CDR3 DNA reads as TGCAGCGTTGCGGGGCCGGGGTACAATGAGCAGTTCTTC. Its translation: CSVAGPGYNEQFF.

This clonotype appeared a few times. The rearrangement links TRBV10-3 to TRBJ2-5; TRBD2 matches 7 bases. The CDR3 loop spans 16 amino acids. Germline-derived CDR1 and CDR2 are ENHRY and SYGVKD. The ends lost 4 bases at V and 1 base at J; junction bases unmatched: 9. CDR3: CAISGERGALQETQYF. The DNA of the CDR3 is TGTGCCATCAGTGGGGAGCGGGGAGCACTCCAAGAGACCCAGTACTTC.

This clonotype occurred a few times. The chain recombines TRBV9 with TRBJ2-7; the match to TRBD1 covers 9 bases. The V gene end was trimmed by 4 bases and the J gene end by 2 bases; junction bases not matched to a gene: 19. The CDR3 extends over 19 amino acids. CDR1 SGDLS and CDR2 YYNGEE come from the germline V gene. As DNA, the CDR3 is TGTGCCAGCAGCCTATCAAATAGGAGGGACAGGGTTATTCCCTACGAGCAGTACTTC. This gives the protein CASSLSNRRDRVIPYEQYF.

This clonotype was counted ten times or more. The chain links TRBV6-1 to TRBJ2-1; 8 bases are shared with TRBD2. CDR3 size: 15 residues. Looked up from germline, CDR1 is MNHNS and CDR2 is SASEGT. V lost 5 bases and J lost 7; bases outside the gene matches: 10. CDR3 in DNA: TGTGCCAGCAGTCCAGGGACTAGAAAAATGAATGAGCAGTTCTTC. This sequence encodes CASSPGTRKMNEQFF.

The V gene is TRBV7-9, the J gene TRBJ1-1, with D unresolved. Trimming took off 6 bases at V and 4 bases at J, with 12 bases between the two ends. The length of the CDR3 is 13 residues. Germline V gene lookup returns CDR1 SEHNR and CDR2 FQNEAQ (reference sequence). The CDR3 DNA reads as TGTGCCAGCAGTCTTAGTGGCGCCACTGAAGCTTTCTTT. Translated, it gives CASSLSGATEAFF.

This clonotype has only a few counts. This chain connects TRBV7-2 to TRBJ2-3; D ambiguous. CDR1 and CDR2 from the germline V gene are SGHTA and FQGNSA. Trimming cost V 5 bases and J 0 bases, with 12 bases left between them. The CDR3 has 15 amino acids. The CDR3 spells CASSPRRTSTDTQYF. CDR3 DNA sequence: TGTGCCAGCAGCCCCAGGAGAACTAGCACAGATACGCAGTATTTT.

The rearrangement uses TRBV6-2 or TRBV6-3 and TRBJ2-5; D assignment may be TRBD1 or TRBD2 (5 bases each). From germline, CDR1 is MNHEY and CDR2 SVGEGT. Trimming left V 7 bases short and J 2 bases short, with 17 bases between. The CDR3 runs 15 residues. The CDR3 loop reads CASNFRGLDQETQYF. As DNA, the CDR3 is TGTGCCAGCAATTTTCGGGGCTTGGATCAAGAGACCCAGTACTTC.

This chain uses TRBV7-9 with TRBJ2-1, with 8 bases aligning to TRBD2. J was trimmed by 7 bases and V by 1 base; bases with no gene match: 6. The germline CDR1 and CDR2 sequences are SEHNR and FQNEAQ (reference sequence). The CDR3 has 15 amino acids. In DNA, the CDR3 is TGTGCCAGCAGCTTAGTATTAGCGGGGCGGAATGAGCAGTTCTTC. The encoded protein is CASSLVLAGRNEQFF.

The sample holds many counts of this clonotype. V and J are TRBV29-1 and TRBJ2-3; 13 bases agree with TRBD2. Trimming at V came to 7 bases and at J to 6 bases, leaving 13 bases not matched to a gene. This CDR3 is built from 16 residues. CDR1 and CDR2 from the germline V gene are SQVTM and ANQGSEA. CDR3 sequence: CSAVSWTSGRSDTQYF. The CDR3 nucleotides are TGCAGCGCCGTATCTTGGACTAGCGGGAGATCGGATACGCAGTATTTT.

This chain connects TRBV9 to TRBJ2-5; 8 bases fit TRBD2. Germline lookup yields CDR1 SGDLS and CDR2 YYNGEE. The CDR3 totals 15 residues. Unmatched junction bases numbered 6, after V lost 0 bases and J lost 5 bases. CDR3 sequence: CASSVAAQRGETQYF. DNA for the CDR3: TGTGCCAGCAGCGTAGCTGCCCAGCGGGGGGAGACCCAGTACTTC.

The rearrangement uses TRBV11-2 and TRBJ1-6; no clear D. The germline V and J ends were trimmed by 4 bases and 14 bases, with 15 bases remaining between them. Germline V gene data show CDR1 as SGHAT and CDR2 as FQNNGV. This CDR3 has 13 residues. CDR3 nucleotide sequence: TGTGCCAGCAGCTCCCGGGAGCTGGTCACCCTCCACTTT. Protein product: CASSSRELVTLHF.

This clonotype was recorded a few times. The chain recombines TRBV7-2 with TRBJ2-5; maybe TRBD2 (5 bases). Per the germline V gene, CDR1 is SGHTA and CDR2 is FQGNSA. The CDR3 length is 13 residues. The germline V and J ends were trimmed by 6 bases and 3 bases, with 11 bases remaining between them. CDR3 DNA: TGTGCCAGCAGGCGGGCGGCGGAAGAGACCCAGTACTTC. Residues: CASRRAAEETQYF.